This T cell receptor beta chain was documented in a study of response to subunit inactivated influenza vaccine. Study-wide findings and caveats: Seasonal influenza vaccination, on each occasion, was suggested by the authors to recruit few new T cells.

The CDR3 is made up of 16 amino acids. J gave up 2 bases and V 5 bases, and 9 bases lay outside the gene matches. Germline CDR1 MGHDK, CDR2 SYGVNS. TCRdb used MiXCR to reprocess the RT-PCR reads, holding one entry per CDR3 protein. The sample contains about 570,000 distinct CDR3 sequences, 12% of which appear only once. This clonotype has just a few counts. What it recognizes is unknown. This clonotype was sampled from a middle-aged man who received an inactivated influenza vaccine. V gene TRBV25-1 combines with J gene TRBJ2-1; TRBD1 agrees at 7 bases. The sequencing here drew on PBMCs from blood, taken on the day of vaccination. In nucleotides, the CDR3 is TGTGCCAGCAGTCGGCAGGGGGTTGGCACCTACAATGAGCAGTTCTTC. This sequence encodes CASSRQGVGTYNEQFF.